This T cell receptor beta chain was recorded in a study of T-cell memory formation after mild COVID-19. TCRdb reprocessed the 5' RACE reads with MiXCR, giving one entry per CDR3 protein. This table has some 200,000 distinct CDR3 sequences, about 20% appearing once. General observations from the study: CD4+ bias marked clones expanding day 15 to 37, unlike balanced contracting clones.

Turning to this clonotype: The antigen is not known.

Sequencing was performed on PBMCs or a T cell subset sorted from them (not recorded which). This sequence was found in an adult woman who had mild COVID-19 (a few samples of this study predate the infection). Cell type and time point are not known.

CDR3 region: CASSQDKGGVQPQHF. The CDR3 DNA sequence: TGCGCCAGCAGCCAAGATAAAGGGGGTGTGCAGCCCCAGCATTTT. The chain carries TRBV4-3 and TRBJ1-5, with a possible D match to TRBD1 (6 bases). In germline, CDR1 is LGHNA, CDR2 YSLEER. The CDR3 has 15 residues. V gave up 0 bases and J gave up 7 bases, with 13 bases separating them.